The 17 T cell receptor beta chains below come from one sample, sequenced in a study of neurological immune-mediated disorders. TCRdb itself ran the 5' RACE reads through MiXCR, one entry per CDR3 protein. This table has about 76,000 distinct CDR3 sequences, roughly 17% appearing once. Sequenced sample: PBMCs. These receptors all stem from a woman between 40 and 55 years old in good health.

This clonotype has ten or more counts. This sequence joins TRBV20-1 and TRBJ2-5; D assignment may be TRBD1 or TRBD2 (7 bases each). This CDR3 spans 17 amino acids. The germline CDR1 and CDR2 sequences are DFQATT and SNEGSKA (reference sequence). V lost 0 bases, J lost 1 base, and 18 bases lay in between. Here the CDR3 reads CSAREAPGGTVQETQYF. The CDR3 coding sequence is TGCAGTGCTAGAGAGGCCCCCGGGGGGACAGTCCAAGAGACCCAGTACTTC.

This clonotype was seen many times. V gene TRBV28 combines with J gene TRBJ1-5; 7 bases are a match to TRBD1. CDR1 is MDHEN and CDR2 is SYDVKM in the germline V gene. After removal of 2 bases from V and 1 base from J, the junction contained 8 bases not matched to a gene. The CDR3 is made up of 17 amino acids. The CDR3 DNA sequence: TGTGCCAGCAGTTTAAGACAGGGAAGTTTAAGCAATCAGCCCCAGCATTTT. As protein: CASSLRQGSLSNQPQHF.

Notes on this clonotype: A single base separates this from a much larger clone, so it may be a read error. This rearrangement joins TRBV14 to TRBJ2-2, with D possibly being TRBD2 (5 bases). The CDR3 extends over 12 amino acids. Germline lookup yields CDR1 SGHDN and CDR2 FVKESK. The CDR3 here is CASRRTTGELVF. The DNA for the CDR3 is TGTGCCAGCAGACGCACTACCGGGGAGCTGGTTTTT.

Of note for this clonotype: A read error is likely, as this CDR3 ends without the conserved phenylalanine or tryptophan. The CDR3: CASSVDRRTYTQYC. The CDR3 nucleotides are TGCGCCAGCAGCGTTGACAGGCGCACATATACGCAGTATTGT. The chain joins TRBV5-1 to TRBJ2-3; D perhaps matches TRBD1 (6 bases). The germline V gene encodes CDR1 SGHRS and CDR2 YFSETQ. The CDR3 runs to 14 residues.

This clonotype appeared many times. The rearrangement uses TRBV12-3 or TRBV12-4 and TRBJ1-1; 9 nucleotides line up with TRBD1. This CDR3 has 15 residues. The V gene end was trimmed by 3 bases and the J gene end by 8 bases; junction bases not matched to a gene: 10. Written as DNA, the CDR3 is TGTGCCAGCAGTTTTGGGACAGGGAGAGATCAAGAAGCTTTCTTT. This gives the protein CASSFGTGRDQEAFF.

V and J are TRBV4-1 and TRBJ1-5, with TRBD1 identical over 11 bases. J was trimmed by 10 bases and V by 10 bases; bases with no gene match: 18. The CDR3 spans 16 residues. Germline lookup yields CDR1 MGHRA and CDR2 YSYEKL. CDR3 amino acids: CANIQLGTGGGGPQHF. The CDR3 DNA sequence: TGCGCCAACATCCAACTCGGGACAGGGGGAGGAGGCCCCCAGCATTTT.

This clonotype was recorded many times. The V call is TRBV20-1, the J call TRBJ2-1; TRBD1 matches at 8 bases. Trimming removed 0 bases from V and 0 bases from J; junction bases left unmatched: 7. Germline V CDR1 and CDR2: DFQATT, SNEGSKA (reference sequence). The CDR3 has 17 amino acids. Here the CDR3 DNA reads TGCAGTGCTAGAGACGACAGGGGTGGTCGCTCCTACAATGAGCAGTTCTTC. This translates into CSARDDRGGRSYNEQFF.

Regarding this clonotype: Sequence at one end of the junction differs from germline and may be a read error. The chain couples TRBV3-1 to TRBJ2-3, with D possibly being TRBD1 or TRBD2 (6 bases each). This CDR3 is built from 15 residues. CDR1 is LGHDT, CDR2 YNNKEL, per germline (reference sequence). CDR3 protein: CVSSQDLGGTDTQYF. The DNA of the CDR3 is TGTGTCAGCAGCCAAGATCTCGGGGGCACAGATACACAGTATTTT.

The CDR3 DNA is TGCAGTGCTAATTACAGGGTCACAGGGGAGCTGTTTTTT. Translating gives CSANYRVTGELFF. The chain carries TRBV20-1 and TRBJ2-2, with D possibly being TRBD1 (6 bases). Germline assignment: CDR1 DFQATT and CDR2 SNEGSKA (reference sequence). The CDR3 totals 13 residues. With 4 bases removed from V and 8 bases from J, the gap between germline ends came to 14 bases.

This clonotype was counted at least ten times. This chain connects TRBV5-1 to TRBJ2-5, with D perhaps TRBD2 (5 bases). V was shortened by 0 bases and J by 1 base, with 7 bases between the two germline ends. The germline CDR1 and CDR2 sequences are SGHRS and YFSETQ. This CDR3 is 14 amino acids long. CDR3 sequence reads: CASSLADFQETQYF. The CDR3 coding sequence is TGCGCCAGCAGCTTGGCGGACTTCCAAGAGACCCAGTACTTC.

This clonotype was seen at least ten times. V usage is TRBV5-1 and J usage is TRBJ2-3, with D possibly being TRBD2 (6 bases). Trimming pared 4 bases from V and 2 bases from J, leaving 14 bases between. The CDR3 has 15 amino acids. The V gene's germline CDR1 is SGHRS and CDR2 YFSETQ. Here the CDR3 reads CASSVGTLHTDTQYF. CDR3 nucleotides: TGCGCCAGCAGCGTTGGGACTCTCCACACAGATACGCAGTATTTT.

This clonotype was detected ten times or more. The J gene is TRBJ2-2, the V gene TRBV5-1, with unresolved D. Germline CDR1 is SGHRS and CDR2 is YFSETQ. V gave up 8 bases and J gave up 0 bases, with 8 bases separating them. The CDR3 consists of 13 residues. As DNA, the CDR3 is TGCGCCAGTGGCCAGCCGAACACCGGGGAGCTGTTTTTT. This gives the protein CASGQPNTGELFF.

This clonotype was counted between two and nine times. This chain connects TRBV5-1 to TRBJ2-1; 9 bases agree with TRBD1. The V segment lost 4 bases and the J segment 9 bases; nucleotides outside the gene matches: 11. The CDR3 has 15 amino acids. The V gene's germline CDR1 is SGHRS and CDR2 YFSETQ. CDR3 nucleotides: TGCGCCAGCAGCGTCACAGGGGGCGCAAAATTTGAGCAGTTCTTC. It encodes CASSVTGGAKFEQFF.

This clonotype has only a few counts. The CDR3 protein is CASSSLRANTEAFF. In DNA, the CDR3 is TGTGCCAGCAGTTCCCTCCGGGCTAACACTGAAGCTTTCTTT. This chain links TRBV12-3 or TRBV12-4 with TRBJ1-1; D is ambiguous. V lost 4 bases and J 2 bases, leaving 11 bases between the germline ends. This CDR3 contains 14 residues.

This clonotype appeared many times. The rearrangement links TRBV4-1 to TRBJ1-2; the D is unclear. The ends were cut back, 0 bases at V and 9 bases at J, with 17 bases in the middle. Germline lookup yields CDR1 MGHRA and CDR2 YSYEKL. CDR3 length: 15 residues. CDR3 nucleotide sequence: TGCGCCAGCAGCCAAGATGGAGGCAGTCTCGTTAGCTACACCTTC. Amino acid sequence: CASSQDGGSLVSYTF.

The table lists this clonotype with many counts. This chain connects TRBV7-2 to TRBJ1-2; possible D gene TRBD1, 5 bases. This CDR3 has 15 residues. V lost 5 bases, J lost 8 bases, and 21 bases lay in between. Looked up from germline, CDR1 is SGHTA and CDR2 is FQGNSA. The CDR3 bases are TGTGCCAGCAGCCCTTGGACCGGGACGGCCGGGGGCTACACCTTC. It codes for CASSPWTGTAGGYTF. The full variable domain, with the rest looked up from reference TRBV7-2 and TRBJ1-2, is GAGVSQSPSNKVTEKGKDVELRCDPISGHTALYWYRQSLGQGLEFLIYFQGNSAPDKSGLPSDRFSAERTGGSVSTLTIQRTQQEDSAVYLCASSPWTGTAGGYTFGSGTRLTVV.

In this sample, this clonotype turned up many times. This CDR3 reads CASSEGAQGGYTF. CDR3 nucleotide sequence: TGTGCCAGCAGTGAGGGAGCTCAGGGAGGCTACACCTTC. This chain connects TRBV6-1 to TRBJ1-2; D is possibly TRBD1 (5 bases). Per germline, CDR1 MNHNS and CDR2 SASEGT. Trimming removed 3 bases at V and 8 bases at J, with 13 bases between. The CDR3 has 13 amino acids.